The T cell receptor beta chain under discussion was sequenced for a study of beta chain features in type 1 diabetes. Overall study findings and caveats: Cells expressing TCR highly could be over-represented by cDNA sequencing. Type 1 diabetes patients showed a moderate but significant shortening of TCRB CDR3s in all four CD4+ subsets.

This clone was counted a few times. Its antigen remains unidentified. Sequencing targeted expressed TCRB transcripts, as all isolated RNA had been reverse transcribed. Repertoires were generated with immunoSEQ multiplex PCR, while TCRdb's copy carries only in-frame clones and drops some. The repertoire has approximately 170,000 clones, just over 9% of them found once; the top ten carry over 2%. Each of the CD4+ naive, central memory, regulatory and stem cell-like memory populations was sorted via CD45RO/CCR7/CD25/CD127/CD95/CD27. Germline V gives CDR1 MNHNS, CDR2 SASEGT. The CDR3 sequence is 15 residues long. Trimming cost V 5 bases and J 4 bases, with 18 bases left between them.

Sequencing was performed on central memory CD4+ T cells from blood. J is TRBJ2-7 and V is TRBV6-1; perhaps TRBD1 as D (6 bases). This clonotype was obtained from a woman between 18 and 29 years old in good health. CDR3 loop: CASSPTRTDLYEQYF. In DNA form, the CDR3 reads TGTGCCAGCAGTCCAACACGGACAGACTTATACGAGCAGTACTTC.